The T cell receptor beta chain described here comes from a study of glioma-infiltrating T cells after dendritic cell vaccination. Study-wide background: The vaccine used monocyte-derived dendritic cells pulsed overnight with autologous tumor lysate.

The CDR3 is 17 residues long. In germline, CDR1 is SGHDT, CDR2 YYEEEE. Trimming shortened V by 3 bases and J by 6 bases, and 25 bases separated the two germline ends. Time point described: after dendritic cell vaccination, including at tumor progression/relapse. Profiling relied on immunoSEQ multiplex PCR, and the TCRdb table lists in-frame clones only, not all of them. Among around 60,000 clones listed, about 84% were seen once. The chain combines TRBV5-6 with TRBJ2-7, with D possibly TRBD1 on 6 matching bases. The source of this sequence is a human donor with glioblastoma. Source: blood, taken after dendritic cell vaccination. The CDR3: CASSSQESAGDRGEQYF. The CDR3 nucleotides read TGTGCCAGCAGCTCTCAAGAGTCGGCAGGGGACCGGGGCGAGCAGTACTTC.